The clone carrying this T cell receptor (beta chain) was observed once. The antigen remains undetermined. Genomic DNA of each subset was evenly split across several immunoSEQ plates. Method: immunoSEQ multiplex PCR; TCRdb's copy keeps in-frame clones and lacks some. The table has about 870,000 clones, 90% to 95% seen once; the top ten hold nearly 25%. Selected positively for CCR7 and CD45RO-negative, naive CD8 cells excluded terminally differentiated effector memory CD45RA+ cells. This entry is derived from a study of shared clonotypes between healthy human individuals. As for the study in general: Donors had three CD4 naive, three CD4 memory, two CD8 naive and one CD8 memory plate apiece.

Study conclusions and caveats: Generally, estimated richness proved larger in naive subsets than it did in memory subsets.

The receptor's source is a man aged 30 to 39 in good health. Sequenced input: naive CD8+ T cells sorted from blood.

The CDR3 protein is CASSPKGQVNTEAFF. The CDR3 bases are TGCGCCAGCAGCCCGAAAGGACAGGTGAACACTGAAGCTTTCTTT. This chain connects TRBV5-1 to TRBJ1-1; TRBD1 matches 7 bases. This CDR3 region has 15 residues. Germline CDR1 SGHRS, CDR2 YFSETQ. V dropped 4 bases and J dropped 0; count of bases not matched to a gene: 6.